This is a list of T cell receptor beta chains from one sample in a study of tumor-infiltrating lymphocytes in localized non-small cell lung cancer. Sequencing was performed with immunoSEQ multiplex PCR; in TCRdb, only in-frame clones are kept and a portion is missing. The sample yields more than 6,000 clones, 70% to 85% seen once. Sequencing was carried out using lung tumor tissue. The receptor set was obtained from a human donor with non-small cell lung cancer. CDR3s include the opening cysteine and the closing phenylalanine or tryptophan. A D gene is named only where the DNA matches it firmly. For some rows the clone size is stated as once, few or many, or as a class when expanded; others skip it.

j_call: TRBJ1-1
d_call: .
clone_size: .
v_call: TRBV6-5
cdr3_nt: TGTGCCAGCAGTTACGGGGGTGGGACTGAAGCTTTCTTT
cdr3_aa: CASSYGGGTEAFF

j_call: TRBJ1-2
d_call: .
clone_size: .
v_call: TRBV6-5
cdr3_nt: TGTGCCAGCAGCTCAATCCGGGACACAAACTATGGCTACACCTTC
cdr3_aa: CASSSIRDTNYGYTF

j_call: TRBJ1-6
d_call: .
clone_size: few
v_call: TRBV28
cdr3_nt: TGTGCCAGCAGTTTATATGCAGGGTCGCCGCGAGCCCTCCACTTT
cdr3_aa: CASSLYAGSPRALHF

j_call: TRBJ1-2
d_call: TRBD1
clone_size: few
v_call: TRBV6-1
cdr3_nt: TGTGCCAGCAGAGTCCCGGGACAGGGTTTCTATGGCTACACCTTC
cdr3_aa: CASRVPGQGFYGYTF

j_call: TRBJ1-6
d_call: .
clone_size: .
v_call: TRBV11-2
cdr3_nt: TGTGCCAGCAGCCTGATCGGGTATTCAAATTCACCCCTCCACTTT
cdr3_aa: CASSLIGYSNSPLHF

j_call: TRBJ2-1
d_call: .
clone_size: .
v_call: TRBV5-1
cdr3_nt: TGCGCCAGCAGCCCCCTCCGGGGCCGCTACAATGAGCAGTTCTTC
cdr3_aa: CASSPLRGRYNEQFF

j_call: TRBJ2-1
d_call: .
clone_size: .
v_call: TRBV7-3
cdr3_nt: TGTGCCAGCAGCTCTGGGGACTCACCTTTCCACAATGAGCAGTTCTTC
cdr3_aa: CASSSGDSPFHNEQFF

j_call: TRBJ1-2
d_call: .
clone_size: .
v_call: TRBV18
cdr3_nt: TGTGCCAGCTCCCAGCGAAGTTATGGCTACACCTTC
cdr3_aa: CASSQRSYGYTF

j_call: TRBJ2-7
d_call: .
clone_size: .
v_call: TRBV27
cdr3_nt: TGTGCCAGCAGTTTATCGGGAGGATACGAGCAGTACTTC
cdr3_aa: CASSLSGGYEQYF

j_call: TRBJ2-2
d_call: TRBD1
clone_size: .
v_call: TRBV5-1
cdr3_nt: TGCGCCAGCAGCTTGGGGGACAGGGACCTCTTGGCCGGGGAGCTGTTTTTT
cdr3_aa: CASSLGDRDLLAGELFF

j_call: TRBJ2-3
d_call: .
clone_size: .
v_call: TRBV7-3
cdr3_nt: TGTGCCAGCAGCTTAGCGGTCACAGATACGCAGTATTTT
cdr3_aa: CASSLAVTDTQYF

j_call: TRBJ2-7
d_call: .
clone_size: .
v_call: TRBV5-1
cdr3_nt: TGCGCCAGCAGCTTGGCCGAGGGGTCCTACGAGCAGTACTTC
cdr3_aa: CASSLAEGSYEQYF

j_call: TRBJ2-5
d_call: TRBD1
clone_size: .
v_call: TRBV19
cdr3_nt: TGTGCCACCCATGGACAGGGAGAGACCCAGTACTTC
cdr3_aa: CATHGQGETQYF

j_call: TRBJ2-5
d_call: TRBD1
clone_size: .
v_call: TRBV5-1
cdr3_nt: TGCGCCAGCAGCTTCCGGGACAGGGGTGGGGAGACCCAGTACTTC
cdr3_aa: CASSFRDRGGETQYF

j_call: TRBJ2-5
d_call: TRBD1
clone_size: .
v_call: TRBV6-5
cdr3_nt: TGTGCCAGCAGTTACCGAGGCAGGGGGTTTAAAGAGACCCAGTACTTC
cdr3_aa: CASSYRGRGFKETQYF

j_call: TRBJ1-1
d_call: .
clone_size: .
v_call: TRBV19
cdr3_nt: TGTGCCAGTAGGCCCCCTCCGGCACGGAACACTGAAGCTTTCTTT
cdr3_aa: CASRPPPARNTEAFF

j_call: TRBJ2-3
d_call: .
clone_size: few
v_call: TRBV18
cdr3_nt: TGTGCCAGCTCACTCGCAGGCACAGATACGCAGTATTTT
cdr3_aa: CASSLAGTDTQYF

j_call: TRBJ2-5
d_call: .
clone_size: .
v_call: TRBV5-6
cdr3_nt: TGTGCCAGCAGCTTAGGGCAGAAACAAGAGACCCAGTACTTC
cdr3_aa: CASSLGQKQETQYF

j_call: TRBJ1-2
d_call: TRBD1
clone_size: .
v_call: TRBV5-4
cdr3_nt: TGTGCCAGCAGCTCCCGGGACAGGGGCTATGGCTACACCTTC
cdr3_aa: CASSSRDRGYGYTF

j_call: TRBJ2-5
d_call: TRBD2
clone_size: .
v_call: TRBV7-2
cdr3_nt: TGTGCCAGCAGCTTGGTACTAGCGGGTTCTTGGGGTGAGACCCAGTACTTC
cdr3_aa: CASSLVLAGSWGETQYF

j_call: TRBJ1-6
d_call: .
clone_size: .
v_call: TRBV11-2
cdr3_nt: TGTGCCAGCAGCTTAGTTACTGCCGGGTTTTACTCACCCCTCCACTTT
cdr3_aa: CASSLVTAGFYSPLHF

j_call: TRBJ2-4
d_call: .
clone_size: once
v_call: TRBV23-1
cdr3_nt: TGCGCCAGCAGTTGGGGGGGGCGGATAAACATTCAGTACTTC
cdr3_aa: CASSWGGRINIQYF

j_call: TRBJ2-7
d_call: TRBD1
clone_size: few
v_call: TRBV4-2
cdr3_nt: TGTGCCAGCAGCCGCTCCACAGGGGTCTCCTACGAGCAGTACTTC
cdr3_aa: CASSRSTGVSYEQYF

j_call: TRBJ1-6
d_call: TRBD1
clone_size: .
v_call: TRBV6-5
cdr3_nt: TGTGCCGCAAGGAGGCAGGGGGATAATTCACCCCTCCACTTT
cdr3_aa: CAARRQGDNSPLHF

j_call: TRBJ1-2
d_call: .
clone_size: .
v_call: TRBV5-1
cdr3_nt: TGCGCCAGCAGCCCCGGGGCCCAACTGGGGTATAACTATGGCTACACCTTC
cdr3_aa: CASSPGAQLGYNYGYTF

j_call: TRBJ1-1
d_call: .
clone_size: few
v_call: TRBV5-1
cdr3_nt: TGCGCCAGCAGCTTAACGGCACTGCGGGACACTGAAGCTTTCTTT
cdr3_aa: CASSLTALRDTEAFF

j_call: TRBJ1-4
d_call: .
clone_size: .
v_call: TRBV25-1
cdr3_nt: TGTGCCAGCAGTGAATCAGGCCGAGGTAATGAAAAACTGTTTTTT
cdr3_aa: CASSESGRGNEKLFF

j_call: TRBJ2-1
d_call: .
clone_size: .
v_call: TRBV6-5
cdr3_nt: TGTGCCAGCAGTTACCAGCGGACTCCATACAATGAGCAGTTCTTC
cdr3_aa: CASSYQRTPYNEQFF

j_call: TRBJ1-1
d_call: .
clone_size: .
v_call: TRBV5-1
cdr3_nt: TGCGCCAGCAGCTCAGGGAATAGTAGGACTGAAGCTTTCTTT
cdr3_aa: CASSSGNSRTEAFF

j_call: TRBJ1-2
d_call: .
clone_size: .
v_call: TRBV2
cdr3_nt: TGTGCCAGCTCCCAAGGAGGGCTGGGTGGCTACACCTTC
cdr3_aa: CASSQGGLGGYTF

j_call: TRBJ1-1
d_call: .
clone_size: few
v_call: TRBV5-1
cdr3_nt: TGCGCCAGCAGCTTGGGGGTCGGCCGAATCATGAACACTGAAGCTTTCTTT
cdr3_aa: CASSLGVGRIMNTEAFF

j_call: TRBJ1-1
d_call: .
clone_size: once
v_call: TRBV5-5
cdr3_nt: TGTGCCAGCAGCTTGAATGGAATTAACACTGAAGCTTTCTTT
cdr3_aa: CASSLNGINTEAFF

j_call: TRBJ2-5
d_call: .
clone_size: .
v_call: TRBV5-8
cdr3_nt: TGTGCCAGCAGCTTGGTGCGCCTGCGGGCTGGGACCCAGTACTTC
cdr3_aa: CASSLVRLRAGTQYF

j_call: TRBJ2-7
d_call: TRBD1
clone_size: few
v_call: TRBV5-4
cdr3_nt: TGTGCCAGCAGCGCACAGGGGGCAAGCTCCTACGAGCAGTACTTC
cdr3_aa: CASSAQGASSYEQYF

j_call: TRBJ1-5
d_call: .
clone_size: .
v_call: TRBV6-1
cdr3_nt: TGTGCCAGCAGCCCGAGGGGTGGCAATCAGCCCCAGCATTTT
cdr3_aa: CASSPRGGNQPQHF

j_call: TRBJ2-3
d_call: TRBD1
clone_size: .
v_call: TRBV6-1
cdr3_nt: TGTGCCAGCAGTGAAATTACAGGGGTCGCAGATACGCAGTATTTT
cdr3_aa: CASSEITGVADTQYF

j_call: TRBJ2-5
d_call: .
clone_size: once
v_call: TRBV11-3
cdr3_nt: TGTGCCAGCAGCTTGGCGCAGGGCCAAGAGACCCAGTACTTC
cdr3_aa: CASSLAQGQETQYF

j_call: TRBJ1-2
d_call: .
clone_size: .
v_call: TRBV6-5
cdr3_nt: TGTGCCAGCAGTTACTCGTCGGGGTCTACGACGGGCTACACCTTC
cdr3_aa: CASSYSSGSTTGYTF

j_call: TRBJ2-7
d_call: .
clone_size: .
v_call: TRBV27
cdr3_nt: TGTGCCAGCAGTTTGGACAGCACCTACGAGCAGTACTTC
cdr3_aa: CASSLDSTYEQYF

j_call: TRBJ1-2
d_call: TRBD1
clone_size: .
v_call: TRBV4-3
cdr3_nt: TGCGCCAGCAGCCCCGGACAGGGCTTTGACTATGGCTACACCTTC
cdr3_aa: CASSPGQGFDYGYTF

j_call: TRBJ1-2
d_call: .
clone_size: .
v_call: TRBV29-1
cdr3_nt: TGCAGCGTTGGTGGGGGGCAGGGTGACTATGGCTACACCTTC
cdr3_aa: CSVGGGQGDYGYTF

j_call: TRBJ2-7
d_call: .
clone_size: .
v_call: TRBV29-1
cdr3_nt: TGCAGCGCCCGACAGAAGTACGAGCAGTACTTC
cdr3_aa: CSARQKYEQYF